One TCR beta chain is described in this entry. This CDR3 is built from 15 residues. Germline assignment: CDR1 SGHAT and CDR2 FQNNGV. V was pared by 7 bases and J by 2 bases, with 15 bases between. Methods used by the authors: Amplification with reference gene primers provided the estimates of nucleated cell counts. The protocol was immunoSEQ multiplex PCR, while the TCRdb copy is restricted to in-frame clones and leaves out a portion. For V, J and clone size, that table is used; D and trimming come from the DNA. The data show approximately 100,000 clones, roughly nine tenths seen once. The data are from a study of blood T cell repertoires in COVID-19. About the research overall: PBMCs, B-cell-depleted T cells, or T cells provided the cDNA or gDNA that made up the material.

This rearrangement joins TRBV11-2 to TRBJ2-1; tentatively, D is TRBD2 (5 bases). The sequenced sample was peripheral blood. This sequence originates from a human donor in a cohort sampled during active COVID-19. CDR3 DNA sequence: TGTGCCAGCATCGACCGGCGGGTAGCCTACAATGAGCAGTTCTTC. It codes for CASIDRRVAYNEQFF.